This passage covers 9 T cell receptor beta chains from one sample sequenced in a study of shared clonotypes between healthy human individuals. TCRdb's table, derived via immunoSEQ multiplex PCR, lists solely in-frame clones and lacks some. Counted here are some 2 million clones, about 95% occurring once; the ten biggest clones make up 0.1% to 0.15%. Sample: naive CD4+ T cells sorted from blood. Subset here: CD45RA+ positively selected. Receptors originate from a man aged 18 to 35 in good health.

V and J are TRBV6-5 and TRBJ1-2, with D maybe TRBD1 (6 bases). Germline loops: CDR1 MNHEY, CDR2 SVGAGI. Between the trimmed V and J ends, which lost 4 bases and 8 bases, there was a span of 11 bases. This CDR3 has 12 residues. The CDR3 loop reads CASSFYRDGYTF. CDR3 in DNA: TGTGCCAGCAGTTTCTACAGGGACGGCTACACCTTC.

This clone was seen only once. The DNA of the CDR3 is TGTGCCACCGGGGCGGGCGAGCAGTACTTC. It translates to CATGAGEQYF. The chain links TRBV15 to TRBJ2-7, with D perhaps given as TRBD1 or TRBD2 (5 bases each). The CDR3 sequence is 10 residues long. The germline CDR1 and CDR2 sequences are LNHNV and YYDKDF (reference sequence). V dropped 8 bases and J dropped 6 bases, with 8 bases sitting between them.

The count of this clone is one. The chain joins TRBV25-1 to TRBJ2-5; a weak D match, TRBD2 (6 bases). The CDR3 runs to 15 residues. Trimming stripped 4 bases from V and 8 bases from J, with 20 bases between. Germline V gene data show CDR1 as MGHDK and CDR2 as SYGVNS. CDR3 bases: TGTGCCAGCAGTGGCTCCGGGAGTTCATGGGTCACCCAGTACTTC. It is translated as CASSGSGSSWVTQYF.

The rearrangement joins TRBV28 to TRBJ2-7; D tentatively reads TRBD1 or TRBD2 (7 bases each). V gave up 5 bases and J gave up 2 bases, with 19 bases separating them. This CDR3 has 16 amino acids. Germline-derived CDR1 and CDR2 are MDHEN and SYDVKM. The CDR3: CASSILKGAGAYEQYF. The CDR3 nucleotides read TGTGCCAGCAGTATCCTTAAGGGGGCGGGGGCCTACGAGCAGTACTTC.

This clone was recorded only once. This chain's CDR3 is CASSPPTLEIKQYF. Written as DNA, the CDR3 is TGTGCCAGCTCACCACCCACCCTTGAAATTAAGCAGTACTTC. The chain links TRBV18 to TRBJ2-7; D is ambiguous. V lost 0 bases and J 8 bases, leaving 14 bases between the germline ends. From germline, CDR1 is KGHSH and CDR2 LQKENI. CDR3 length: 14 amino acids.

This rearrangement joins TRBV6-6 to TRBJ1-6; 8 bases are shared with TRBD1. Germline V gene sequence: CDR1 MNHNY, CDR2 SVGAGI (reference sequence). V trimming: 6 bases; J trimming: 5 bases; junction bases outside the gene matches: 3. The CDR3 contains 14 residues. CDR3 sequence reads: CASSKTGDNSPLHF. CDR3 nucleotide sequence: TGTGCCAGCAGCAAGACAGGGGATAATTCACCCCTCCACTTT.

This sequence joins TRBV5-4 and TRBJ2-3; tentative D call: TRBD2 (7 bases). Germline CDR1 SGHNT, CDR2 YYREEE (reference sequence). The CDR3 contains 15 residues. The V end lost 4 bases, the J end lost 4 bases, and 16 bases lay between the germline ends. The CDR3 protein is CASSPPYGGPDTQYF. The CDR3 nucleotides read TGTGCCAGCAGCCCGCCATACGGGGGGCCAGATACGCAGTATTTT.

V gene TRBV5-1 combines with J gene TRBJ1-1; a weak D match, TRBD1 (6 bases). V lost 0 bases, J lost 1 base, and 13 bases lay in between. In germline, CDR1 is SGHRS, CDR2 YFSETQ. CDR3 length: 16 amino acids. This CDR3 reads CASSLGDMRRNTEAFF. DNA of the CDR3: TGCGCCAGCAGCTTGGGGGACATGAGAAGGAACACTGAAGCTTTCTTT.

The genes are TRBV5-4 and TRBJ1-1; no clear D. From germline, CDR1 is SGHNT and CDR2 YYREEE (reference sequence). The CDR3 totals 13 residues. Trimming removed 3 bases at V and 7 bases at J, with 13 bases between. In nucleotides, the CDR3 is TGTGCCAGCAGCTCCGGGGAGCGCATTGAAGCTTTCTTT. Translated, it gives CASSSGERIEAFF.